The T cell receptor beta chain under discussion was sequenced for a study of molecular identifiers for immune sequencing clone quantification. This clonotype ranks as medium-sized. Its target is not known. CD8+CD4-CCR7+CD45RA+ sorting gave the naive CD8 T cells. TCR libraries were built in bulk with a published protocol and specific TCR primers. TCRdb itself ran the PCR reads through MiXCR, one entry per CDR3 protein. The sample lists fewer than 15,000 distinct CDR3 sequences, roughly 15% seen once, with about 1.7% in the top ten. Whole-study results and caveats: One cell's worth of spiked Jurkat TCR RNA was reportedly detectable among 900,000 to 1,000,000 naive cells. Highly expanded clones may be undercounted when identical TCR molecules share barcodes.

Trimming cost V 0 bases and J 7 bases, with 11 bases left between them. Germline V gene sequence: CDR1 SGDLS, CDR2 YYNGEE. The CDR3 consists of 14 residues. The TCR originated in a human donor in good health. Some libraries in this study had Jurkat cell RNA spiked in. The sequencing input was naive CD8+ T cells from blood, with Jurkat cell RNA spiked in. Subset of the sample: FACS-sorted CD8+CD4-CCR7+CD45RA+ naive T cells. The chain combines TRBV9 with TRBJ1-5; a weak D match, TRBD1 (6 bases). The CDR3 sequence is CASSVAGGGQPQHF. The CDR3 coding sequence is TGTGCCAGCAGCGTAGCGGGGGGCGGCCAGCCCCAGCATTTT.